Listed below are T cell receptor beta chains from one sample, sequenced in a study of spatial heterogeneity in lung cancer. TCRdb recomputed calls from the 5' RACE reads with MiXCR, one row per CDR3 protein. Found here are about 120,000 distinct CDR3 sequences, approximately 12% of them singletons; the top ten hold 16%. Sequencing used PBMCs, obtained at follow-up. These receptors came from a male donor with early-stage non-small cell lung cancer. CDR3s include the opening cysteine and the closing phenylalanine or tryptophan. D genes are given only for firm matches. Expanded clones get a size class; other rows say once, few or many, or leave the size out.

CASSPRTGGDYNSPLHF	TGTGCCAGCAGTCCACGGACAGGTGGAGACTATAATTCACCCCTCCACTTT	-	TRBD1	TRBV28	TRBJ1-6
CSVDTGKRAQYF	TGCAGCGTTGACACAGGGAAAAGGGCCCAGTACTTC	-	-	TRBV29-1	TRBJ2-5
CASRTKTGVLLSNQPQHF	TGTGCCAGCAGAACAAAAACAGGGGTATTATTGAGCAATCAGCCCCAGCATTTT	-	TRBD1	TRBV28	TRBJ1-5
CASSSTGGSEKLFF	TGCGCCAGCAGCTCGACAGGGGGCAGTGAAAAACTGTTTTTT	-	TRBD1	TRBV5-1	TRBJ1-4
CASSVWDPTDTQYF	TGTGCCAGCAGCGTATGGGACCCCACAGATACGCAGTATTTT	few	-	TRBV9	TRBJ2-3
CASSLPLRTGTYEQYF	TGTGCCAGCAGCTTACCCCTTAGGACAGGCACCTACGAGCAGTACTTC	many	TRBD1	TRBV7-9	TRBJ2-7
CASSLVREDTEAFF	TGCGCCAGCAGCTTGGTTCGGGAGGACACTGAAGCTTTCTTT	many	-	TRBV5-1	TRBJ1-1
CASSWGTSGGPSSYEQYF	TGTGCCAGCAGCTGGGGGACTAGCGGGGGTCCCAGCTCCTACGAGCAGTACTTC	few	TRBD2	TRBV7-6	TRBJ2-7
CASSPGRGSYGYTF	TGTGCCAGCAGTCCGGGCCGTGGGAGCTATGGCTACACCTTC	many	-	TRBV6-5	TRBJ1-2
CASSLAGSVRGVF	TGTGCCAGCAGCTTGGCCGGGAGTGTCAGGGGAGTTTTT	many	-	TRBV5-5	TRBJ1-5
CASSQQQGGDYGYTF	TGCGCCAGCAGTCAACAACAGGGTGGGGACTATGGCTACACCTTC	-	-	TRBV23-1	TRBJ1-2
CASRDATNEKLFF	TGTGCCAGCAGGGATGCAACTAATGAAAAACTGTTTTTT	few	-	TRBV25-1	TRBJ1-4
CASSSGRRGNQPQHF	TGTGCCAGCAGCTCCGGCAGGAGGGGCAATCAGCCCCAGCATTTT	-	-	TRBV5-5	TRBJ1-5
CASSLEVGTGEQYF	TGCGCCAGCAGCTTGGAAGTGGGTACGGGCGAGCAGTACTTC	many	-	TRBV5-1	TRBJ2-7
CASSYDYSHNLYEQYF	TGTGCCAGCAGTTACGATTACAGCCACAATCTTTACGAGCAGTACTTC	many	-	TRBV6-6	TRBJ2-7
CASRRQGSQPQHF	TGTGCCAGCAGACGACAGGGGAGCCAGCCCCAGCATTTT	-	TRBD1	TRBV27	TRBJ1-5
CAISTSGGAGTQYF	TGTGCCATCAGTACTAGCGGGGGGGCCGGTACGCAGTATTTT	-	TRBD2	TRBV10-3	TRBJ2-3
CASSRYTYGYTF	TGTGCCAGCAGCCGGTACACCTATGGCTACACCTTC	few	-	TRBV14	TRBJ1-2